A selection of T cell receptor beta chains follows, all from one sample in a study of OX40 agonist ivuxolimab in advanced cancers. Sequenced by immunoSEQ multiplex PCR; TCRdb stores in-frame clones only, minus some. Here the sample spans about 67,000 clones, about 85% being singletons. The sample in question was CD4+ or CD8+ T cells sorted from blood, obtained in a trial of the OX40 agonist ivuxolimab. The receptors stem from an adult with an advanced solid tumor such as melanoma, head and neck, liver or kidney cancer. The CDR3 runs from the conserved cysteine through the conserved F or W. Fields, in order: V gene, J gene, CDR3 protein.

TRBV15	TRBJ2-1	CATSNPSTSGRDNEQFF
TRBV14	TRBJ2-5	CASSRPGTGEETQYF
TRBV27	TRBJ1-6	CASSLVGTGNSPLHF
TRBV11-2	TRBJ2-1	CASSLLAVAGASYNEQFF
TRBV7-2	TRBJ2-3	CASSPPSPTGPADTQYF
TRBV2	TRBJ1-1	CASSEALPGAFF
TRBV4-1	TRBJ1-1	CASSQEIRDTEAFF
TRBV11-3	TRBJ2-3	CASSSGQDRTDTQYF
TRBV7-2	TRBJ2-3	CASSLLGLAGAGADTQYF
TRBV28	TRBJ2-7	CASTVRAGLYEQYF
TRBV27	TRBJ1-4	CASSLSFPGTNEKLFF
TRBV11-2	TRBJ2-1	CASSLLSGSYNEQFF
TRBV5-1	TRBJ1-2	CASSLGGVQGRPNYGYTF
TRBV30	TRBJ2-7	CAWRKTGGPYEQYF
TRBV7-2	TRBJ2-7	CASSPQGGPAHEQYF
TRBV5-6	TRBJ1-1	CASSLVQTEAFF
TRBV7-2	TRBJ1-4	CASSFLQGGEKLFF
TRBV5-1	TRBJ2-5	CASSLDPPGPQETQYF
TRBV5-1	TRBJ2-5	CASSHRSGETQYF
TRBV2	TRBJ1-6	CASSPRTGESPLHF
TRBV19	TRBJ2-5	CASSLEAGVGETQYF
TRBV2	TRBJ1-5	CASSPGTEAQHF
TRBV4-3	TRBJ1-2	CASSPQGAPYGYTF
TRBV15	TRBJ2-7	CATSRDRAGDEQYF
TRBV19	TRBJ1-5	CASSDRRGQQPQHF
TRBV19	TRBJ2-3	CASSTRQGRADTQYF
TRBV6-6	TRBJ1-1	CASRYAQEAFF
TRBV4-1	TRBJ1-2	CASSQTPNYGYTF
TRBV2	TRBJ1-5	CASSEGAELNQPQHF
TRBV7-6	TRBJ2-5	CASSTGTGRSETQYF
TRBV18	TRBJ1-1	CASSPMGTEALFEAFF
TRBV5-1	TRBJ2-7	CASSLAPGQLSYEQYF
TRBV7-8	TRBJ1-2	CASSRNRGRNYGYTF
TRBV5-1	TRBJ2-1	CASSFGGPDNEQFF
TRBV7-2	TRBJ2-2	CASSPGGTRRAGELFF
TRBV2	TRBJ2-3	CASSPRDRSDTQYF
TRBV11-1	TRBJ2-3	CASSFHYSDPASTDTQYF
TRBV19	TRBJ1-6	CASSIGQGLPSPLHF
TRBV5-6	TRBJ2-7	CASSFYAGGPAEQYF
TRBV5-4	TRBJ1-6	CASSLGGRGIYNSPLHF
TRBV4-3	TRBJ2-2	CASSRLLAGETNTGELFF
TRBV11-1	TRBJ2-2	CASSAGQGASGELFF
TRBV7-2	TRBJ2-3	CASSHVAGGPAQGTQYF
TRBV27	TRBJ1-5	CASKADSLSSNQPQHF
TRBV28	TRBJ1-2	CASSLKDRGGYTF